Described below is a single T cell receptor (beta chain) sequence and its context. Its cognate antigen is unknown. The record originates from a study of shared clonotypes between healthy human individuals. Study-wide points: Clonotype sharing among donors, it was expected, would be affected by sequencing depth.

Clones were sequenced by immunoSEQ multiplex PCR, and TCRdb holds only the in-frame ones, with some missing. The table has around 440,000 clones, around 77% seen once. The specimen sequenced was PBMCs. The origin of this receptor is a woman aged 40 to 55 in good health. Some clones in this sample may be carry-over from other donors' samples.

CDR3 bases: TGTGCCAGCAACCCGACTAGCGGGAAATCCGGGGAGCTGTTTTTT. Its translation is CASNPTSGKSGELFF. The chain joins TRBV2 to TRBJ2-2, with 11 positions matching TRBD2. The CDR3 sequence is 15 residues long. V was clipped by 7 bases and J by 6 bases; unmatched bases: 7. Germline loops: CDR1 SNHLY, CDR2 FYNNEI.